Listed here is a single T cell receptor (beta chain). TCRdb's table, derived via immunoSEQ multiplex PCR, lists solely in-frame clones and lacks some. The sample contains just over 300,000 clones, 80% to 90% of which appear only once. The sample belongs to a study of blood T cell repertoires in COVID-19. Study overall: The study drew acute and convalescent COVID-19 samples from the United States, Italy and Spain.

This study enrolled people aged about 18 to 90 from approximately 24 US geographic areas. This CDR3 region has 14 residues. The junction had 3 bases not matched to a gene; V was cut back by 1 base and J by 8 bases. Germline-derived CDR1 and CDR2 are MGHRA and YSYEKL. This sequence was found in a man younger than 45 who had recovered from COVID-19. What was sequenced was PBMCs or T cells enriched from blood (not recorded which). V is TRBV4-1 and J is TRBJ1-4; 8 bases line up with TRBD1. The CDR3 DNA follows: TGCGCCAGCAGCCAAGGGACAGGGTCGGAAAAACTGTTTTTT. Encoded protein: CASSQGTGSEKLFF.